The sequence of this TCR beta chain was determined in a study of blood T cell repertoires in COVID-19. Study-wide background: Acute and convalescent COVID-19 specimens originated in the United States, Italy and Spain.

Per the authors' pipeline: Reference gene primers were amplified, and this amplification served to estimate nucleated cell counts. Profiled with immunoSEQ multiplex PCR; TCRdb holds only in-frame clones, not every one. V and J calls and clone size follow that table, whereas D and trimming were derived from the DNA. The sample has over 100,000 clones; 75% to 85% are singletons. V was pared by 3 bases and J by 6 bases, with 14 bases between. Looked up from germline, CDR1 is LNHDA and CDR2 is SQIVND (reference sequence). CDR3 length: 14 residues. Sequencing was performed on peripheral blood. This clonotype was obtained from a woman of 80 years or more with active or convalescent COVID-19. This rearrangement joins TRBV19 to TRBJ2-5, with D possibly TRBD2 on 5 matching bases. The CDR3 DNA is TGTGCCAGTAGTATTCAGCCCGGGGTCCAGACCCAGTACTTC. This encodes CASSIQPGVQTQYF.